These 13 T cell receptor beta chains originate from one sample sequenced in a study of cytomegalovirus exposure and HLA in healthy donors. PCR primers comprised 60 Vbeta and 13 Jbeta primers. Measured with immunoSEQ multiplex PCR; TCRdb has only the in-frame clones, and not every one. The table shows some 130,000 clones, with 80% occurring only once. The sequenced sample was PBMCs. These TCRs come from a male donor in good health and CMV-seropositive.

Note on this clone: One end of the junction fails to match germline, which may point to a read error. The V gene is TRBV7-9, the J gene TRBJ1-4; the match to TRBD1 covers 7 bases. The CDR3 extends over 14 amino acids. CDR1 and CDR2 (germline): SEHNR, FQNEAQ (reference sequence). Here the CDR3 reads CSSSPQGSSEKLFF. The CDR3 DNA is TGTTCCAGCAGCCCACAGGGGTCTAGTGAAAAACTGTTTTTT.

CDR3 in DNA: TGCGCCAGCAGATCTAACAGGGAAAGTTACAATGAGCAGTTCTTC. It codes for CASRSNRESYNEQFF. The V and J genes are TRBV5-1 and TRBJ2-1; possibly TRBD1 for D (6 bases). Germline loops: CDR1 SGHRS, CDR2 YFSETQ. The length of the CDR3 is 15 residues. Trimming took off 5 bases at V and 4 bases at J, with 16 bases between the two ends.

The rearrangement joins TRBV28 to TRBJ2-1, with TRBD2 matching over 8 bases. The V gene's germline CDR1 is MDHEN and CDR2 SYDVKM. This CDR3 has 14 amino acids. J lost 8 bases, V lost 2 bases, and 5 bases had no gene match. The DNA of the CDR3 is TGTGCCAGCAGTTTAGGACTAGCTATGTATGAGCAGTTCTTC. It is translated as CASSLGLAMYEQFF.

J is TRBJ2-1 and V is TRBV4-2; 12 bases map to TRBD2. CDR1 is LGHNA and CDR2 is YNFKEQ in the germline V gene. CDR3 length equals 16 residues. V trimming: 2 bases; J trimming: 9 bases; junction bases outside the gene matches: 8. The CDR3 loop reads CASSQMTSGRGVEQFF. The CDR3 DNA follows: TGTGCCAGCAGCCAAATGACTAGCGGGAGAGGTGTTGAGCAGTTCTTC.

The CDR3 loop reads CASSERQEFPGELFF. DNA of the CDR3: TGTGCCAGCAGTGAAAGACAGGAGTTCCCCGGGGAGCTGTTTTTT. V is TRBV25-1 and J is TRBJ2-2, with D tentatively TRBD1 (6 bases). The CDR3 sequence is 15 residues long. CDR1 is MGHDK, CDR2 SYGVNS, per germline. The V end lost 2 bases, the J end lost 6 bases, and 13 bases lay between the germline ends.

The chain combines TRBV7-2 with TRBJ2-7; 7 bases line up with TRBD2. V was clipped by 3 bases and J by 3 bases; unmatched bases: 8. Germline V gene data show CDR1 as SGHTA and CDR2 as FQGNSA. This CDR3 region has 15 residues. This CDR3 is CASSFGYGGSYEQYF. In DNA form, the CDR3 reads TGTGCCAGCAGCTTTGGCTATGGCGGGAGCTACGAGCAGTACTTC. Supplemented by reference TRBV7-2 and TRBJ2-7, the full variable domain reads GAGVSQSPSNKVTEKGKDVELRCDPISGHTALYWYRQSLGQGLEFLIYFQGNSAPDKSGLPSDRFSAERTGGSVSTLTIQRTQQEDSAVYLCASSFGYGGSYEQYFGPGTRLTVT.

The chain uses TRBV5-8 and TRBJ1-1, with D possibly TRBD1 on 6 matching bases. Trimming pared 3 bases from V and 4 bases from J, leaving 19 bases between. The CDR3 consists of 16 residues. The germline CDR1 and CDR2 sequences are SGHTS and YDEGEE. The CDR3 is CASSSAGGGGLTEAFF. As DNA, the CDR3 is TGTGCCAGCAGCTCCGCCGGGGGAGGGGGACTCACTGAAGCTTTCTTT.

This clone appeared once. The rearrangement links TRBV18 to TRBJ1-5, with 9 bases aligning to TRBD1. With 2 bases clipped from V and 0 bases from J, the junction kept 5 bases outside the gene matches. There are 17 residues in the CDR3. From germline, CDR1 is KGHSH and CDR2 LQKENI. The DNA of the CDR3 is TGTGCCAGCTCACCATTTAGGACAGGGGATAGCAATCAGCCCCAGCATTTT. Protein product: CASSPFRTGDSNQPQHF.

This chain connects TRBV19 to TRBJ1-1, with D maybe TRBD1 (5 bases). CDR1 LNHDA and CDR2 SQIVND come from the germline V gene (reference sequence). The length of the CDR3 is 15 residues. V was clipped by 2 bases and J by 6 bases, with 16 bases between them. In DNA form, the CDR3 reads TGTGCCAGTAGTATATCACCGGCCCCGGGGGCTGAAGCTTTCTTT. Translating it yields CASSISPAPGAEAFF.

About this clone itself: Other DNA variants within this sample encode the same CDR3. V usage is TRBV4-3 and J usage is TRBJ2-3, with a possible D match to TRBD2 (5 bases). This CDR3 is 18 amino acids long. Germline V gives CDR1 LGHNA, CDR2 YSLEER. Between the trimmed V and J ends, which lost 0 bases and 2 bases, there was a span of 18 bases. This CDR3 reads CASSQDLRLSGSTDTQYF. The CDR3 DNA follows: TGCGCCAGCAGCCAAGATTTAAGGTTAAGCGGATCCACAGATACGCAGTATTTT.

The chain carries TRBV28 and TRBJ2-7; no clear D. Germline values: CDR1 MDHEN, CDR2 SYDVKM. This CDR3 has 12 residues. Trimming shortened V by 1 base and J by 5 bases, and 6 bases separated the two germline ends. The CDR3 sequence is CASSLLSDEQYF. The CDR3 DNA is TGTGCCAGCAGTTTATTGTCTGACGAGCAGTACTTC.

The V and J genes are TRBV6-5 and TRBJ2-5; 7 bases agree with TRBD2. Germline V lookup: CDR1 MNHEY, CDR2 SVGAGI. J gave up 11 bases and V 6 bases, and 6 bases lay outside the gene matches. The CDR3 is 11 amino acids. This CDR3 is CASSESGEQYF. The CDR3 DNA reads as TGTGCCAGCAGCGAGAGCGGGGAGCAGTACTTC.

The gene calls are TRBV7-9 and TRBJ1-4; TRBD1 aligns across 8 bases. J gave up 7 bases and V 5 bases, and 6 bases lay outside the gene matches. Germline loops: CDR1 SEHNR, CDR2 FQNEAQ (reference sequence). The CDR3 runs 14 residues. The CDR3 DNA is TGTGCCAGCAGCCCGGACAGGGTCGGTGAAAAACTGTTTTTT. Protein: CASSPDRVGEKLFF.